The entry below gives a single TCR beta chain sequence along with its context. The antigen remains unidentified. Though nominally healthy at sampling, donors likely had unrecorded immune exposures. In germline, CDR1 is SEHNR, CDR2 FQNEAQ (reference sequence). The length of the CDR3 is 15 residues. J gave up 1 base and V 4 bases, and 5 bases lay outside the gene matches. In the PCR, 60 Vbeta and 13 Jbeta primers were used. The repertoire was sequenced with immunoSEQ multiplex PCR; TCRdb's copy has only in-frame clones and lacks some. The table records over 150,000 clones, roughly 80% of them present only once. These data come from a study of cytomegalovirus exposure and HLA in healthy donors. Points from the study as a whole: In vitro confirmation showed a few CMV-associated chains to be CMV antigen specific. Many donors carried some public TCRs, although rarity characterized most TCR sequences. It was 150 or so TCR beta chains that were listed as cytomegalovirus-associated.

The V and J genes are TRBV7-9 and TRBJ1-1, with 8 bases that match TRBD1. This sequence originates from a woman between 50 and 59 years old in good health and CMV-seronegative. The source material was PBMCs. The CDR3: CASSSLTGANTEAFF. The CDR3 nucleotides are TGTGCCAGCAGCTCCTTGACAGGGGCGAACACTGAAGCTTTCTTT.